The T cell receptor (beta chain) described here comes from a study of cytomegalovirus exposure and HLA in healthy donors. The primer mix had 60 Vbeta and 13 Jbeta primers. Only in-frame clones appear in the TCRdb table, and some are missing; sequencing was by immunoSEQ multiplex PCR. The sample holds 150,000 to 200,000 clones, about three quarters seen once. General observations from the study: TCR beta sequences reportedly predicted most subjects' HLA-A and HLA-B alleles accurately. About 87% or about 30% of the time was how often most TCR beta V segments were productive, according to an earlier analysis.

On this clone: Its antigen is undetermined.

This CDR3 has 15 amino acids. Germline CDR1 reads MNHNY; CDR2 reads SVGAGI (reference sequence). Unmatched junction bases numbered 6, after V lost 4 bases and J lost 3 bases. The chain combines TRBV6-6 with TRBJ2-3, with 8 bases fitting TRBD2. The sequence derives from a woman aged 40 to 50 in good health and CMV-seronegative. The specimen was PBMCs. CDR3 sequence: CASSSAGGATDTQYF. The CDR3, as DNA: TGTGCCAGCAGTTCCGCCGGGGGGGCTACAGATACGCAGTATTTT.